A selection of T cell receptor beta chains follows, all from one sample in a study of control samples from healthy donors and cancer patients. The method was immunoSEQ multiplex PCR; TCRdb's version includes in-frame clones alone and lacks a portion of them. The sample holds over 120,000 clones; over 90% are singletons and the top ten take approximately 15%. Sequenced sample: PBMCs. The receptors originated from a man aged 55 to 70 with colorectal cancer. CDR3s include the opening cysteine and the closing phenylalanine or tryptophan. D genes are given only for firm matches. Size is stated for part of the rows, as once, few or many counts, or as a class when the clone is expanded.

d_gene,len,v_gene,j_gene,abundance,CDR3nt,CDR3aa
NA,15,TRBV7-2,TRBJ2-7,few,TGTGCCAGCAGGGATACCGGTCAACCCTACTACGAGCAGTACTTC,CASRDTGQPYYEQYF
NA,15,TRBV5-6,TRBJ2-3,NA,TGTGCCAGCAGCTTGGAGACGGCTAGCACAGATACGCAGTATTTT,CASSLETASTDTQYF
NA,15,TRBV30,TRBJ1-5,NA,TGTGCCTGGAGGTCCCGGGACCGCCTCCCTCAGCCCCAGCATTTT,CAWRSRDRLPQPQHF
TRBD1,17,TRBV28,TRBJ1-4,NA,TGTGCCAGCAGTTCCGGGGACAGGGCCCTCCCTAATGAAAAACTGTTTTTT,CASSSGDRALPNEKLFF
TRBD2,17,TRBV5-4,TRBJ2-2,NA,TGTGCCAGCAGCTTGGGACTAGCGGGGGCGGGGACCGGGGAGCTGTTTTTT,CASSLGLAGAGTGELFF
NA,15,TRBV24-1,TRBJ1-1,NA,TGTGCCACCACCAGGGGCCCTGGGGCGAACACTGAAGCTTTCTTT,CATTRGPGANTEAFF
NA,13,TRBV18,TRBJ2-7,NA,TGTGCCAGCTCACCGAGGACAGCGGACGAGCAGTACTTC,CASSPRTADEQYF
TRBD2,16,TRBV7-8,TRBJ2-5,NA,TGTGCCAGCAGCTCATTCTTGGGAGGGAGGACGGAGACCCAGTACTTC,CASSSFLGGRTETQYF
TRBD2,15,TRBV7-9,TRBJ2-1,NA,TGTGCCAGCAGTTCTAGTATGGCGGGGGGTGATGAGCAGTTCTTC,CASSSSMAGGDEQFF
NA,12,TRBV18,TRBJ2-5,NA,TGTGCCAGCACACGTCCAGATGAGACCCAGTACTTC,CASTRPDETQYF